These 20 T cell receptor beta chains were all obtained from the same sample, sequenced in a study of blood T cell repertoires in COVID-19 (dated by TCRdb to the early 2020s). The library was built by means of the immunoSEQ multiplex PCR assay. In TCRdb, the immuneACCESS table is reduced to in-frame sequences with V and J assigned. These tables do not hold every clone; where another copy was compared, an unresolved V gene accounts for under half, and the others remain unexplained. For this sample the table gives fewer than 350,000 clones, of which around 86% were detected only once. Roughly 8.5% of the sample is taken by the ten largest. Specimen: peripheral blood. The receptor source for this set is a man aged 40-49 years with active or convalescent COVID-19.

The chain is built from TRBV19 and TRBJ1-1; D is unclear. The CDR3 contains 13 residues. Trimming stripped 6 bases from V and 4 bases from J, with 12 bases between. Germline CDR1 reads LNHDA; CDR2 reads SQIVND (reference sequence). The CDR3 spells CASRIPGGTEAFF. CDR3 coding DNA: TGTGCCAGTAGGATCCCTGGAGGCACTGAAGCTTTCTTT.

The chain uses TRBV11-2 and TRBJ1-1, with D perhaps TRBD1 (6 bases). The CDR3 length is 14 residues. CDR1 and CDR2 from the germline V gene are SGHAT and FQNNGV. V was trimmed by 5 bases and J by 1 base, leaving 11 bases between them. Here the CDR3 DNA reads TGTGCCAGCAGCACCCTGACAGGGAACACTGAAGCTTTCTTT. It encodes CASSTLTGNTEAFF.

The gene calls are TRBV19 and TRBJ2-7; tentatively, D is TRBD1 (8 bases). This CDR3 comprises 17 residues. Germline assignment: CDR1 LNHDA and CDR2 SQIVND (reference sequence). Trimming shortened V by 5 bases and J by 0 bases, and 20 bases separated the two germline ends. DNA of the CDR3: TGTGCCAGTAGTTATAGCGGGTACAGGGGGAGCTCCTACGAGCAGTACTTC. Residues: CASSYSGYRGSSYEQYF. The whole variable domain, filled in from reference TRBV19 and TRBJ2-7, reads DGGITQSPKYLFRKEGQNVTLSCEQNLNHDAMYWYRQDPGQGLRLIYYSQIVNDFQKGDIAEGYSVSREKKESFPLTVTSAQKNPTAFYLCASSYSGYRGSSYEQYFGPGTRLTVT.

The J gene is TRBJ1-2, the V gene TRBV3-1 (or the pseudogene TRBV3-2); perhaps TRBD1 as D (6 bases). V lost 3 bases and J lost 1, with 15 bases in between. Germline CDR1 LGHDT, CDR2 YNNKEL (reference sequence). There are 16 residues in the CDR3. The CDR3 protein is CASSHFATGVNYGYTF. Written as DNA, the CDR3 is TGTGCCAGCAGCCATTTCGCGACAGGCGTTAACTATGGCTACACCTTC.

This clone turned up a few times. V gene TRBV7-9 combines with J gene TRBJ1-6; TRBD1 matches at 7 bases. J gave up 9 bases and V 1 base, and 9 bases lay outside the gene matches. Germline CDR1 reads SEHNR; CDR2 reads FQNEAQ (reference sequence). The CDR3 contains 16 residues. The CDR3 DNA reads TGTGCCAGCAGCTTAGGGGCCGGGGCAGGGGGTTCACCCCTCCACTTT. Amino acid sequence: CASSLGAGAGGSPLHF.

This chain connects TRBV30 to TRBJ1-5; D is ambiguous. The CDR3 sequence is 13 residues long. Germline lookup yields CDR1 GTSNPN and CDR2 SVGIG (reference sequence). V lost 1 base and J 0 bases, leaving 4 bases between the germline ends. In nucleotides, the CDR3 is TGTGCCTGGAGTGGTCATAGCAATCAGCCCCAGCATTTT. Its protein product is CAWSGHSNQPQHF. Supplemented by reference TRBV30 and TRBJ1-5, the full variable domain reads SQTIHQWPATLVQPVGSPLSLECTVEGTSNPNLYWYRQAAGRGLQLLFYSVGIGQISSEVPQNLSASRPQDRQFILSSKKLLLSDSGFYLCAWSGHSNQPQHFGDGTRLSIL.

The sample holds one count of this clone. The chain uses TRBV6-5 and TRBJ2-2; D may be TRBD1 (5 bases). The CDR3 spans 14 residues. Germline V CDR1 and CDR2: MNHEY, SVGAGI. Trimming took off 6 bases at V and 3 bases at J, with 11 bases between the two ends. The CDR3 loop reads CASSGRVYTGELFF. DNA of the CDR3: TGTGCCAGCAGCGGCAGGGTATACACCGGGGAGCTGTTTTTT.

This clone was seen more than once but under ten times. The chain employs TRBV21-1 and TRBJ2-7; the table assigns TRBD2, which was not confirmed against the DNA. TRBV21-1 is listed as a pseudogene. The CDR3 contains 16 residues. This CDR3 reads CASSNPTSGGPYEQYF. The CDR3 DNA reads TGTGCCAGCAGCAACCCTACTAGCGGGGGCCCCTACGAGCAGTACTTC.

The chain combines TRBV5-1 with TRBJ2-5; TRBD2 agrees at 7 bases. The germline V gene encodes CDR1 SGHRS and CDR2 YFSETQ. The CDR3 length is 15 residues. J was trimmed by 1 base and V by 3 bases; bases with no gene match: 6. Here the CDR3 DNA reads TGCGCCAGCAGCTCGGGGAGGGGATTCCAAGAGACCCAGTACTTC. It is translated as CASSSGRGFQETQYF.

The chain joins TRBV7-3 to TRBJ1-2; the match to TRBD1 covers 8 bases. V lost 5 bases and J lost 0; bases outside the gene matches: 8. CDR3 length equals 16 residues. CDR1 and CDR2 (germline): SGHTA, FQGTGA. The CDR3 protein is CASSPDRAESNYGYTF. In DNA form, the CDR3 reads TGTGCCAGCAGCCCGGACAGGGCAGAATCTAACTATGGCTACACCTTC. Looking up the rest from reference TRBV7-3 and TRBJ1-2 gives the full variable domain: GAGVSQTPSNKVTEKGKYVELRCDPISGHTALYWYRQSLGQGPEFLIYFQGTGAADDSGLPNDRFFAVRPEGSVSTLKIQRTERGDSAVYLCASSPDRAESNYGYTFGSGTRLTVV.

This clone was counted between two and nine times. The V and J genes are TRBV5-4 and TRBJ2-7; D not resolved. The V gene's germline CDR1 is SGHNT and CDR2 YYREEE (reference sequence). V lost 4 bases and J lost 0, with 5 bases in between. CDR3 length equals 12 residues. CDR3 DNA: TGTGCCAGCAGCCTGAGCTCCTACGAGCAGTACTTC. It is translated as CASSLSSYEQYF.

The rearrangement uses TRBV25-1 and TRBJ1-2; possibly TRBD1 for D (5 bases). Germline V gives CDR1 MGHDK, CDR2 SYGVNS. V gave up 3 bases and J gave up 4 bases, with 12 bases separating them. CDR3 length equals 14 residues. The CDR3 protein is CASSDLGTTYGYTF. DNA of the CDR3: TGTGCCAGCAGTGATTTGGGGACTACCTATGGCTACACCTTC.

This clone was detected only a few times. The V call is TRBV5-1, the J call TRBJ1-4, with 9 bases identical to TRBD1. V shed 4 bases, J shed 8 bases, and the junction held 18 bases outside the gene matches. The CDR3 spans 18 residues. The germline V gene encodes CDR1 SGHRS and CDR2 YFSETQ. CDR3 sequence: CASSIGTGPWDGMEKLFF. DNA of the CDR3: TGCGCCAGCAGCATAGGGACAGGGCCTTGGGATGGGATGGAAAAACTGTTTTTT.

The rearrangement uses TRBV3-1 (or the pseudogene TRBV3-2) and TRBJ1-1; 8 positions match TRBD1. The V gene end was trimmed by 4 bases and the J gene end by 4 bases; junction bases not matched to a gene: 5. Germline loops: CDR1 LGHDT, CDR2 YNNKEL (reference sequence). The CDR3 runs 14 residues. CDR3 nucleotides: TGTGCCAGCAGCCTCTCGACAGGGGCCACTGAAGCTTTCTTT. It encodes CASSLSTGATEAFF.

This clone appeared once. V and J are TRBV30 and TRBJ1-4; tentatively, D is TRBD1 (6 bases). V was clipped by 6 bases and J by 12 bases, with 32 bases between them. Germline-derived CDR1 and CDR2 are GTSNPN and SVGIG (reference sequence). CDR3 size: 17 residues. The DNA of the CDR3 is TGTGCCTGCTACTCTTGGACAGCCACCACGGCCAAAAAGGAACTGTTTTTT. Protein: CACYSWTATTAKKELFF.

The chain recombines TRBV6-5 with TRBJ1-2, with TRBD1 matching over 10 bases. Germline V gives CDR1 MNHEY, CDR2 SVGAGI. The J segment lost 5 bases and the V segment lost 5 bases, leaving 5 bases of the junction unmatched. CDR3 size: 14 residues. DNA for the CDR3: TGTGCCAGCAGTCAGACAGGGGGCGTATATGGCTACACCTTC. Translation gives CASSQTGGVYGYTF.

The chain employs TRBV4-1 and TRBJ1-5, with D possibly TRBD1 on 5 matching bases. Germline CDR1 and CDR2: MGHRA and YSYEKL. This CDR3 region has 15 residues. V was shortened by 5 bases and J by 7 bases, with 18 bases between the two germline ends. Here the CDR3 reads CASSAPSRVGQPQHF. CDR3 nucleotide sequence: TGCGCCAGCAGCGCCCCCTCCAGGGTGGGACAGCCCCAGCATTTT.

The chain links TRBV19 to TRBJ1-3; possibly TRBD1 for D (5 bases). The CDR3 is 13 residues long. CDR1 and CDR2 from the germline V gene are LNHDA and SQIVND (reference sequence). V was pared by 6 bases and J by 2 bases, with 8 bases between. The CDR3 DNA follows: TGTGCCAGTAGAAGACAGACTGGAAACACCATATATTTT. This translates into CASRRQTGNTIYF.

CDR3 nucleotides: TGTGCCAGCTCACCAGGGGCGGGGGGTTCCTACGAGCAGTACTTC. Protein product: CASSPGAGGSYEQYF. The chain has TRBV18 and TRBJ2-7; 8 positions agree with TRBD2. With 2 bases clipped from V and 1 base from J, the junction kept 4 bases outside the gene matches. The CDR3 runs to 15 residues. Per the germline V gene, CDR1 is KGHSH and CDR2 is LQKENI.

This chain links TRBV2 with TRBJ2-1, with 8 bases fitting TRBD2. Per germline, CDR1 SNHLY and CDR2 FYNNEI. The CDR3 has 13 residues. J was trimmed by 8 bases and V by 7 bases; bases with no gene match: 7. DNA of the CDR3: TGTGCCAGCATGCGGCAGGGACTAGATGAGCAGTTCTTC. Encoded protein: CASMRQGLDEQFF.